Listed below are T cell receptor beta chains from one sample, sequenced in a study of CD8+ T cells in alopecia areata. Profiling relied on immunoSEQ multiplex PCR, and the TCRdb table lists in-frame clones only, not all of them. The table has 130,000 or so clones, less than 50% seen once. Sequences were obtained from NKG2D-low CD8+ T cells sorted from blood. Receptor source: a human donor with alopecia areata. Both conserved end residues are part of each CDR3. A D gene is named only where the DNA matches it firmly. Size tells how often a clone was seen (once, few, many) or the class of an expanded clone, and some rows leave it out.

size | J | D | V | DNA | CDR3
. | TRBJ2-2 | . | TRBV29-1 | TGCAGCGTGCCCGGACAACACACCGGGGAGCTGTTTTTT | CSVPGQHTGELFF
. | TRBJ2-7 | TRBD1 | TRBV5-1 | TGCGCCAGCAGCTCCGGGACAGGGCACTACGAGCAGTACTTC | CASSSGTGHYEQYF
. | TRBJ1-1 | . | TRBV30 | TGTGCCTGGAGTAATCCCCCGGGTGAAGCTTTCTTT | CAWSNPPGEAFF
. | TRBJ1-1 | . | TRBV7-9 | TGTGCCGGAAACAGGGTGAGCCCTGAAGCTTTCTTT | CAGNRVSPEAFF
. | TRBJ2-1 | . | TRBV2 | TGTGCCAGCAGTGGTCTGAGGGATGAGCAGTTCTTC | CASSGLRDEQFF
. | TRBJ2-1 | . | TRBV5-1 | TGCGCCAGCAGCTTCCCTGACCTTTACAATGAGCAGTTCTTC | CASSFPDLYNEQFF
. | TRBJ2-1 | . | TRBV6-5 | TGTGCCAGCAGTTTCGGGACGGGTGGCAATGAGCAGTTCTTC | CASSFGTGGNEQFF
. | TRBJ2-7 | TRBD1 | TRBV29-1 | TGCAGCGTTGTACCAGGGGGCTACGAGCAGTACTTC | CSVVPGGYEQYF
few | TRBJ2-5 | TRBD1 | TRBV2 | TGTGCCAGCAGTCCAGATACAGGGGGGAGGACGGCCCAGTACTTC | CASSPDTGGRTAQYF
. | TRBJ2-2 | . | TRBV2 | TGTGCCAGCACCAGGACAGCGAACACCGGGGAGCTGTTTTTT | CASTRTANTGELFF
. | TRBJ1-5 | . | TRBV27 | TGTGCCAGCAGTTTTGGTGGAAGCCAGCCCCAGCATTTT | CASSFGGSQPQHF
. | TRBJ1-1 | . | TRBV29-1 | TGCAGCGTTGAGGGGGATGGAGGCGAAGCTTTCTTT | CSVEGDGGEAFF
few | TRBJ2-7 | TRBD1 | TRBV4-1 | TGCGCCAGCAGCCCAGGGACAGGTGTCTACGAGCAGTACTTC | CASSPGTGVYEQYF
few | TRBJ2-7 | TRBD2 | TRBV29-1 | TGCAGCGTGGCCGATGGACTAGCGGGCTCCTACGAGCAGTACTTC | CSVADGLAGSYEQYF
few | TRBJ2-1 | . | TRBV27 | TGTGCCAGCAGTCCCGGGGGGCGGTACAATGAGCAGTTCTTC | CASSPGGRYNEQFF
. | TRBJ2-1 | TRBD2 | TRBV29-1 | TGCAGCGTTGAGACCTGGACTAGCGGGAGGGCTGAGAAAGAGCAGTTCTTC | CSVETWTSGRAEKEQFF
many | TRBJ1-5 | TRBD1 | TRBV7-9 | TGTGCCAGCAGCTTGGGGACAGGGGAGATAGAGCCCCAGCATTTT | CASSLGTGEIEPQHF
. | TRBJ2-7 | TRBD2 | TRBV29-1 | TGCAGCGTCCTCGGACTAGCGGGGCTCGAGCAGTACTTC | CSVLGLAGLEQYF
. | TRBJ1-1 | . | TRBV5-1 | TGCGCCAGCAGCTTGGATGGGAGCACTGAAGCTTTCTTT | CASSLDGSTEAFF
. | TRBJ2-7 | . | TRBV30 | TGTGCCCGGCGAGCGGACGGATCCTACGAGCAGTACTTC | CARRADGSYEQYF
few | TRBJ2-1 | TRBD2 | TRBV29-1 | TGCAGCGTTCCTAGCGGGGGGCACAATGAGCAGTTCTTC | CSVPSGGHNEQFF
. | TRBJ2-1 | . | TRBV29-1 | TGCAGCGTTGAAGGGGGGTTGGGTGAAGCCTACAATGAGCAGTTCTTC | CSVEGGLGEAYNEQFF
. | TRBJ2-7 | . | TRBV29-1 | TGCAGCGCCATGGGGGGCGCCTACGAGCAGTACTTC | CSAMGGAYEQYF
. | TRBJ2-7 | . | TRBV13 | TGTGCCAGCAGCTTAGGGACAGGCATCTACGAGCAGTACTTC | CASSLGTGIYEQYF
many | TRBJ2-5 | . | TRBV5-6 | TGTGCCAGCAGCTACGAAGAGACCCAGTACTTC | CASSYEETQYF
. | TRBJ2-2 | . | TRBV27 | TGTGCCAGCAGTTTAATTTCAGGGGAGCTGTTTTTT | CASSLISGELFF
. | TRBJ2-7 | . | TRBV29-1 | TGCAGCGTTGAAGTGACGCCGTCCTACGAGCAGTACTTC | CSVEVTPSYEQYF
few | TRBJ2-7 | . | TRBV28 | TGTGCCAGCAGTCCCCCAGACCCCACCAGAAAGCACTTC | CASSPPDPTRKHF
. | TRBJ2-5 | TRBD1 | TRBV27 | TGTGCCAGCGGTCCCTCGGCAGGGGGAAGGGAGACCCAGTACTTC | CASGPSAGGRETQYF
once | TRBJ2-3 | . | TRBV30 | TGTGCCTGGAGTTCCGCCGGCGGCACAGATACGCAGTATTTT | CAWSSAGGTDTQYF
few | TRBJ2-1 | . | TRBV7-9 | TGTGCCAGCAGAGAAAGGGGCCCAAATGAGCAGTTCTTC | CASRERGPNEQFF
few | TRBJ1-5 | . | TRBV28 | TGTGCCAGCAGTTTACATGGCGGGGGGAATCAGCCCCAGCATTTT | CASSLHGGGNQPQHF
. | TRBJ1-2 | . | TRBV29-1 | TGCAGCGTTTACCGCGGGGGGAACTATGGCTACACCTTC | CSVYRGGNYGYTF